This T cell receptor (beta chain) was profiled in a study of regulatory and conventional T cells in RAG deficiency. TCRdb's copy holds only in-frame clones and misses some; the assay was immunoSEQ multiplex PCR. The table records around 33,000 clones, around 90% of them present only once. The CDR3 contains 15 residues. V was trimmed by 3 bases and J by 2 bases, leaving 13 bases between them. CDR1 is MNHNS, CDR2 SASEGT, per germline. This sample was also put to use in a study of regulatory T cells. That study adds: Primers: 52 TRBV forward and 13 TRBJ reverse.

The clonotype originates from a human donor in good health. Sequenced sample: CD8+ T cells sorted from blood. The gene calls are TRBV6-1 and TRBJ1-2, with a possible D match to TRBD1 (6 bases). As DNA, the CDR3 is TGTGCCAGCAGTGAGGACAGCGGGGGGAACTATGGCTACACCTTC. Amino acid sequence: CASSEDSGGNYGYTF.